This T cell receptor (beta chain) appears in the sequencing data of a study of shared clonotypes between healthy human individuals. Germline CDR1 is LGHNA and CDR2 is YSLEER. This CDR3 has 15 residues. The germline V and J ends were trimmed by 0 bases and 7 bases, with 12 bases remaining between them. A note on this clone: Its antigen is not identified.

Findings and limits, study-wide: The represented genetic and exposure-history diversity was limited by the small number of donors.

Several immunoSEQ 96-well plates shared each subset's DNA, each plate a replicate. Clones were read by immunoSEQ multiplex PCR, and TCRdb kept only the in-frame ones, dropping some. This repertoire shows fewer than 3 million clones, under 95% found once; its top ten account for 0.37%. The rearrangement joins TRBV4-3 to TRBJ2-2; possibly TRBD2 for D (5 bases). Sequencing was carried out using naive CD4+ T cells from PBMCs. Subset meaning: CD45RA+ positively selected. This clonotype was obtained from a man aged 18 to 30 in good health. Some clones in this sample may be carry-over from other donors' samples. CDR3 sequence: CASSQEGGRGGELFF. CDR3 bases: TGCGCCAGCAGCCAAGAGGGTGGACGGGGCGGGGAGCTGTTTTTT.